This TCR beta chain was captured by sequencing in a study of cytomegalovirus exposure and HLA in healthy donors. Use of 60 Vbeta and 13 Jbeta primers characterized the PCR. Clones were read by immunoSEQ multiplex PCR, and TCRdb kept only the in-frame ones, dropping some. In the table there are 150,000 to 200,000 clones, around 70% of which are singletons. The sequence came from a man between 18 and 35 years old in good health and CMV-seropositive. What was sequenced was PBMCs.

The CDR3, as DNA: TGTGCCAGCGGGACTTGGGGAGGGAATGAAAAACTGTTTTTT. Translating gives CASGTWGGNEKLFF. The chain employs TRBV28 and TRBJ1-4, with D perhaps TRBD1 (5 bases). CDR1 MDHEN and CDR2 SYDVKM come from the germline V gene. The CDR3 loop spans 14 amino acids. Trimming took 8 bases from V and 5 from J, leaving 15 bases between them.